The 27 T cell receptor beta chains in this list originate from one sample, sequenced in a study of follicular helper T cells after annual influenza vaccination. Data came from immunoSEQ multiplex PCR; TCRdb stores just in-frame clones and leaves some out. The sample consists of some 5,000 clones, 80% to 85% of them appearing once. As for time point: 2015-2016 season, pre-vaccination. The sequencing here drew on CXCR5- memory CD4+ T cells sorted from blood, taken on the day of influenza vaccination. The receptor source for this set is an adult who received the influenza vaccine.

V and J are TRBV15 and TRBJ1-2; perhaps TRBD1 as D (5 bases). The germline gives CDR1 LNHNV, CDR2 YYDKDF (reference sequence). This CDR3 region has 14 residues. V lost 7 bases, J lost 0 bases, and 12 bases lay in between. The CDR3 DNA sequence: TGTGCCACCACCCAGGGCTACGCTAACTATGGCTACACCTTC. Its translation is CATTQGYANYGYTF.

CDR3 region: CAWSATTGLNSPLHF. DNA for the CDR3: TGTGCCTGGAGTGCCACGACAGGTCTTAATTCACCCCTCCACTTT. The chain joins TRBV30 to TRBJ1-6; possibly TRBD1 for D (6 bases). There are 15 residues in the CDR3. V was trimmed by 1 base and J by 6 bases, leaving 13 bases between them. Germline assignment: CDR1 GTSNPN and CDR2 SVGIG (reference sequence).

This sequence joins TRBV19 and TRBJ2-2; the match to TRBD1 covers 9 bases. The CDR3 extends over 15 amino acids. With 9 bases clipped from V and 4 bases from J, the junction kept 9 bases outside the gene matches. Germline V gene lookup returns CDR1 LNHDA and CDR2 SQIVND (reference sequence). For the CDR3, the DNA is TGTGCCAGCAGGTCCGGGACAGGGAGCACCGGGGAGCTGTTTTTT. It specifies CASRSGTGSTGELFF.

Written as DNA, the CDR3 is TGTGCCAGCAGTTCCCCGGACAGTAATGAAAAACTGTTTTTT. Translation: CASSSPDSNEKLFF. J is TRBJ1-4 and V is TRBV28; TRBD1 is a possible D gene (6 bases). Germline CDR1 reads MDHEN; CDR2 reads SYDVKM. The CDR3 covers 14 residues. Trimming cost V 4 bases and J 4 bases, with 10 bases left between them.

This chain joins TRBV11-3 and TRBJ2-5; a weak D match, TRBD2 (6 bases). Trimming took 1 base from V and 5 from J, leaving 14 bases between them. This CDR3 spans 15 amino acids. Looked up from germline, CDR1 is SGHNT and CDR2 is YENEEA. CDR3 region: CASSLGTGAGETQYF. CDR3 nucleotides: TGTGCCAGCAGCTTAGGAACGGGAGCGGGTGAGACCCAGTACTTC.

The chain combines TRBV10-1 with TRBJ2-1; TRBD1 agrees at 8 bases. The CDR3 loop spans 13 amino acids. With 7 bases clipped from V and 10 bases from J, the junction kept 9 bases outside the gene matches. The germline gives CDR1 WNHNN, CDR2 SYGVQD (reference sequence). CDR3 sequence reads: CASNSDRGGEQFF. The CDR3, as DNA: TGCGCCAGCAATTCAGACAGGGGAGGAGAGCAGTTCTTC.

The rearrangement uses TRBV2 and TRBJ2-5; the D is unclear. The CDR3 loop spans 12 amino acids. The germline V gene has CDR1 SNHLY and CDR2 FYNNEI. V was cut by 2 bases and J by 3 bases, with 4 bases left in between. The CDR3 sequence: CASSETKETQYF. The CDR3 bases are TGTGCCAGCAGTGAAACGAAAGAGACCCAGTACTTC. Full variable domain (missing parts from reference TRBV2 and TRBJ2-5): EPEVTQTPSHQVTQMGQEVILRCVPISNHLYFYWYRQILGQKVEFLVSFYNNEISEKSEIFDDQFSVERPDGSNFTLKIRSTKLEDSAMYFCASSETKETQYFGPGTRLLVL.

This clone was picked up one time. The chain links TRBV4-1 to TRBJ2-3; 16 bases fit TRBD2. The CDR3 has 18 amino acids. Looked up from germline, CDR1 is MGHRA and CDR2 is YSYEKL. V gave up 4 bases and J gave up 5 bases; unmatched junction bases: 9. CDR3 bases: TGCGCCAGCAGCCCCGCGGGACTAGCGGGGGGGGGAGGAGATACGCAGTATTTT. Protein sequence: CASSPAGLAGGGGDTQYF.

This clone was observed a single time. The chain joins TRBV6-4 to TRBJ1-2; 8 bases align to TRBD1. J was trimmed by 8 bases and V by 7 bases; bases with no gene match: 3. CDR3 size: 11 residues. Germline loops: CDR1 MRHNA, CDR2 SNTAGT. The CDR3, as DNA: TGTGCCAGCAACAGGGGGGGAGGCTACACCTTC. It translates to CASNRGGGYTF.

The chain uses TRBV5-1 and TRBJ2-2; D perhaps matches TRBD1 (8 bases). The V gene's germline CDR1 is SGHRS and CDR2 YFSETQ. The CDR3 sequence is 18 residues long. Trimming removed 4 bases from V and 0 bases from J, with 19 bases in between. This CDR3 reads CASSIGRTGQTNTGELFF. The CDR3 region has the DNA TGCGCCAGCAGCATCGGGAGGACAGGGCAAACGAACACCGGGGAGCTGTTTTTT.

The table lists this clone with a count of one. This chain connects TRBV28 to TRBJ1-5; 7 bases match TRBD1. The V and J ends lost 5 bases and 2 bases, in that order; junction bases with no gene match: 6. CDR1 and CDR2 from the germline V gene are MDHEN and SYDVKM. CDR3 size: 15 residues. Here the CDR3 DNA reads TGTGCCAGCAGTGCCTCCGGGACAGGCAATCAGCCCCAGCATTTT. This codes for CASSASGTGNQPQHF.

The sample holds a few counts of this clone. The CDR3 DNA reads as TGTGCCAGTAGGTCCGGGACCTATCTTTTGGATCAGCCCCAGCATTTT. This gives the protein CASRSGTYLLDQPQHF. The gene calls are TRBV19 and TRBJ1-5; possible D gene TRBD1, 5 bases. V lost 6 bases and J 5 bases, leaving 20 bases between the germline ends. This CDR3 region has 16 residues. From germline, CDR1 is LNHDA and CDR2 SQIVND (reference sequence).

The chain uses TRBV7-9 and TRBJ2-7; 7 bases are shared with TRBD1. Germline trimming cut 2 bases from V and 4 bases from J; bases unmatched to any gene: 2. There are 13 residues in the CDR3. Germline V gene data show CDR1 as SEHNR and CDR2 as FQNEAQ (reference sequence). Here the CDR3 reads CASSLSGGYEQYF. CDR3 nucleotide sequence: TGTGCCAGCAGCTTATCAGGGGGATACGAGCAGTACTTC.

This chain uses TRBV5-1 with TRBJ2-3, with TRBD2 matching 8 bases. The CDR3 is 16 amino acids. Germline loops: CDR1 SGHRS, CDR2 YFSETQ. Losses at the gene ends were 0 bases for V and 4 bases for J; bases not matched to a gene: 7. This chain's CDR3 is CASSLAGGRIPDTQYF. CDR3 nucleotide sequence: TGCGCCAGCAGCTTGGCCGGCGGGAGGATCCCAGATACGCAGTATTTT.

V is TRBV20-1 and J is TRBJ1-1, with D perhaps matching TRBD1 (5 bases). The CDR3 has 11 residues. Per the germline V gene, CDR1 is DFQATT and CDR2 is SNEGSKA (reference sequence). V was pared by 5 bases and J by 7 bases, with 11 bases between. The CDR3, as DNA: TGCAGTGCTCCAGGGAGGATTGAAGCTTTCTTT. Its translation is CSAPGRIEAFF.

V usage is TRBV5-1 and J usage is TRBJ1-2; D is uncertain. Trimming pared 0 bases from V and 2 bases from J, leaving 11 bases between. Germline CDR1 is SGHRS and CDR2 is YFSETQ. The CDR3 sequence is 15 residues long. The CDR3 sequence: CASSLGQQQNYGYTF. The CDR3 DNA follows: TGCGCCAGCAGCTTGGGACAACAACAAAACTATGGCTACACCTTC.

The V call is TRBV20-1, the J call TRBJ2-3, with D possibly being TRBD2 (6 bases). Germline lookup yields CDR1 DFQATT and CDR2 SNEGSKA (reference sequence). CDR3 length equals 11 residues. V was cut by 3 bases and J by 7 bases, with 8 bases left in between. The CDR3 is CSARDYHTQYF. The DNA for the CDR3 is TGCAGTGCTAGGGACTACCATACGCAGTATTTT.

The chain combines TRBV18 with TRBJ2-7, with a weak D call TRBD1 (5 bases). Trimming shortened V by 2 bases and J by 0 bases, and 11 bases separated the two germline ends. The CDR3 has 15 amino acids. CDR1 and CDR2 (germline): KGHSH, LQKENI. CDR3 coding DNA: TGTGCCAGCTCACCATTTTCAGGGAACTCCTACGAGCAGTACTTC. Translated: CASSPFSGNSYEQYF. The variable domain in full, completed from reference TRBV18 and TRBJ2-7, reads NAGVMQNPRHLVRRRGQEARLRCSPMKGHSHVYWYRQLPEEGLKFMVYLQKENIIDESGMPKERFSAEFPKEGPSILRIQQVVRGDSAAYFCASSPFSGNSYEQYFGPGTRLTVT.

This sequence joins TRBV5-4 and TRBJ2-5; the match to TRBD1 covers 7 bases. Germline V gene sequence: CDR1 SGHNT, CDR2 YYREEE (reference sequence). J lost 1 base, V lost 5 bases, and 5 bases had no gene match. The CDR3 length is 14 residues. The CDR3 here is CASRSDRAQETQYF. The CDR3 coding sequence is TGTGCCAGCAGATCTGACAGGGCCCAAGAGACCCAGTACTTC.

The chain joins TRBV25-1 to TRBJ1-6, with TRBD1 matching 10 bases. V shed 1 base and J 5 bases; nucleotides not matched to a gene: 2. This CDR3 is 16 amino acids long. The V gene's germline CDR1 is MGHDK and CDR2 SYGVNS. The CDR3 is CASSEWTGGDNSPLHF. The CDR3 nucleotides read TGTGCCAGCAGTGAATGGACAGGGGGGGATAATTCACCCCTCCACTTT.

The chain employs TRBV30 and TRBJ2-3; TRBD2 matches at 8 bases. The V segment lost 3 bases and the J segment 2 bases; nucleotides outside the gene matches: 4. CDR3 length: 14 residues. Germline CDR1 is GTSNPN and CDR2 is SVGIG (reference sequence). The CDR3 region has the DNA TGTGCCTGGAGAGCGGGGGCCCCCACAGATACGCAGTATTTT. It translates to CAWRAGAPTDTQYF.

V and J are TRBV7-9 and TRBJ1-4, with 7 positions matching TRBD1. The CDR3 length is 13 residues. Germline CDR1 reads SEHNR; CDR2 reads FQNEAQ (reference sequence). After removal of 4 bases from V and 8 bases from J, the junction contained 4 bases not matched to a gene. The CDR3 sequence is CASSYRGEEKLFF. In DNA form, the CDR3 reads TGTGCCAGCAGCTACAGGGGTGAGGAAAAACTGTTTTTT.

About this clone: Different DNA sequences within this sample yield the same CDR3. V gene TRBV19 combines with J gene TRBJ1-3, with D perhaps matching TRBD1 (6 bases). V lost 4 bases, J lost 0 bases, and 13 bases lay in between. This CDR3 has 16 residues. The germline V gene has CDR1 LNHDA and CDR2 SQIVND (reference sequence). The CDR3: CASSTSTGTSGNTIYF. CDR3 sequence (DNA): TGTGCCAGTAGTACCTCGACAGGAACCTCTGGAAACACCATATATTTT.

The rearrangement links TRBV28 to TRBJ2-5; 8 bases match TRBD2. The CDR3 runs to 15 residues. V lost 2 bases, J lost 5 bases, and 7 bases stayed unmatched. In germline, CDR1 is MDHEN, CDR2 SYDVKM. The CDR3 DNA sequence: TGTGCCAGCAGTTTAGTCGGGGGGGCCTGGGAGACCCAGTACTTC. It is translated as CASSLVGGAWETQYF.

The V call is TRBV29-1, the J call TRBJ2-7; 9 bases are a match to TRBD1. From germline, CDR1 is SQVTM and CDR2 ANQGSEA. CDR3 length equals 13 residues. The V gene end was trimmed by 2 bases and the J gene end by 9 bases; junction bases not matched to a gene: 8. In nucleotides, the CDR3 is TGCAGCGTTGAAAACAGGGGGCGCCGGGTGCAGTACTTC. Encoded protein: CSVENRGRRVQYF.

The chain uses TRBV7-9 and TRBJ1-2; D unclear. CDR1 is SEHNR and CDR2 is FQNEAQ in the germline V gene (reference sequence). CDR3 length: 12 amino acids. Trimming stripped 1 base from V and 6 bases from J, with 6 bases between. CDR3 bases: TGTGCCAGCAGCTTAGACGGGAATGGCTACACCTTC. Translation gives CASSLDGNGYTF. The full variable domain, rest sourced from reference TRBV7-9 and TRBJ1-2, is DTGVSQNPRHKITKRGQNVTFRCDPISEHNRLYWYRQTLGQGPEFLTYFQNEAQLEKSRLLSDRFSAERPKGSFSTLEIQRTEQGDSAMYLCASSLDGNGYTFGSGTRLTVV.

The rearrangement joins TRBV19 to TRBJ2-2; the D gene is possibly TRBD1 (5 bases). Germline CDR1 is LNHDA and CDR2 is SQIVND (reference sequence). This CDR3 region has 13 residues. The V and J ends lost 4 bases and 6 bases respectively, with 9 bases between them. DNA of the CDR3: TGTGCCAGTAGTACAGGGTTCCCCGGGGAGCTGTTTTTT. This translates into CASSTGFPGELFF.